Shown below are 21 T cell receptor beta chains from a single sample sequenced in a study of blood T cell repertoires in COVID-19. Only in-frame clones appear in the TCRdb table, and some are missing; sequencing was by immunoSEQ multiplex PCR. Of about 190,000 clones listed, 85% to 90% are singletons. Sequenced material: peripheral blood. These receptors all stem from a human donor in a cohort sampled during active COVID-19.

CDR3 sequence: CAWTTGTVQYGGYTF. The CDR3 DNA reads TGTGCCTGGACCACCGGGACAGTTCAATACGGTGGCTACACCTTC. The chain uses TRBV30 and TRBJ1-2; 7 nucleotides line up with TRBD1. With 4 bases clipped from V and 7 bases from J, the junction kept 15 bases outside the gene matches. Germline V gives CDR1 GTSNPN, CDR2 SVGIG (reference sequence). The CDR3 is made up of 15 amino acids.

The CDR3 loop is CASTGGTGELFF. CDR3 nucleotide sequence: TGTGCCAGCACGGGGGGGACCGGGGAGCTGTTTTTT. The chain couples TRBV2 to TRBJ2-2; 8 positions match TRBD2. Germline V lookup: CDR1 SNHLY, CDR2 FYNNEI. J was trimmed by 5 bases and V by 7 bases; bases with no gene match: 0. The CDR3 consists of 12 residues.

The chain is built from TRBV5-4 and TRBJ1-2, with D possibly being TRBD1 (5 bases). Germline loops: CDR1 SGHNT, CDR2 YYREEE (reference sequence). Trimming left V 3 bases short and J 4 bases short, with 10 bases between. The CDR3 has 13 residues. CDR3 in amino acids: CASSSPGVYGYTF. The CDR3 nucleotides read TGTGCCAGCAGCTCTCCGGGGGTCTATGGCTACACCTTC.

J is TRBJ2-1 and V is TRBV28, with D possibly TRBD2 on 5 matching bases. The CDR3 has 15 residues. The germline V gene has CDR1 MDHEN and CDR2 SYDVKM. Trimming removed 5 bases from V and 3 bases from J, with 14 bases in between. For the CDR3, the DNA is TGTGCCAGCAGTCGGACTGACGGGTTCTACAATGAGCAGTTCTTC. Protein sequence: CASSRTDGFYNEQFF.

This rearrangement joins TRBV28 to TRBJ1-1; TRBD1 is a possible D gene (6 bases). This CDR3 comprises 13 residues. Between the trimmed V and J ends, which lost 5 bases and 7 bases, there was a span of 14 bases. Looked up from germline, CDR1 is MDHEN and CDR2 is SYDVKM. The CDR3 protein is CASSKSLQGEAFF. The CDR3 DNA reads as TGTGCCAGCAGTAAAAGCCTACAGGGTGAAGCTTTCTTT.

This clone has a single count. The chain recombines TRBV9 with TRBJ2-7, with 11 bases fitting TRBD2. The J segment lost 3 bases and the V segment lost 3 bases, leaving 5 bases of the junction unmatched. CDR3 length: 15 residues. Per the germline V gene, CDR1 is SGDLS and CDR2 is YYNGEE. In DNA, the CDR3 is TGTGCCAGCAGCGCGGGCGGGACTAGCGGCTACGAGCAGTACTTC. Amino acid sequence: CASSAGGTSGYEQYF. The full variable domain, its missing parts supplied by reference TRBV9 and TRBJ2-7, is DSGVTQTPKHLITATGQRVTLRCSPRSGDLSVYWYQQSLDQGLQFLIQYYNGEERAKGNILERFSAQQFPDLHSELNLSSLELGDSALYFCASSAGGTSGYEQYFGPGTRLTVT.

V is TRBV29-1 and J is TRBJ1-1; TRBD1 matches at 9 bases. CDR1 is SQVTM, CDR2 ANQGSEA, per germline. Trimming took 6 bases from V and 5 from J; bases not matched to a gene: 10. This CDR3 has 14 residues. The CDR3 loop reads CSVHTGTGKTEAFF. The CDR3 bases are TGCAGCGTCCATACCGGGACAGGGAAAACTGAAGCTTTCTTT.

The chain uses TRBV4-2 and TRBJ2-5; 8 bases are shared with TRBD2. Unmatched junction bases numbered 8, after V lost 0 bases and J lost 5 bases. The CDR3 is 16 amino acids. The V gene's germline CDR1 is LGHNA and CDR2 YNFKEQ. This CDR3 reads CASSQDPSSGLETQYF. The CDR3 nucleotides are TGTGCCAGCAGCCAAGATCCATCTAGCGGGCTTGAGACCCAGTACTTC.

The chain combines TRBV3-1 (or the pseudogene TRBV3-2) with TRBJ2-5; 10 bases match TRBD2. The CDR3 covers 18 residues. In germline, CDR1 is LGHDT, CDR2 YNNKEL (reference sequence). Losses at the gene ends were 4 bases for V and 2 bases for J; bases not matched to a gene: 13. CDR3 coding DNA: TGTGCCAGCAGCCCCAAGGTCGAGCGGGGGGGATGGCAAGAGACCCAGTACTTC. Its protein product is CASSPKVERGGWQETQYF.

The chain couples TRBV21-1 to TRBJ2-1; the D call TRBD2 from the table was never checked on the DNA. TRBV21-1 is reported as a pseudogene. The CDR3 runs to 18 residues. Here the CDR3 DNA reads TGTGCCAGCAGCAAAATCTCTAGCGGGAGGACGGGAGGGTATGAGCAGTTCTTC. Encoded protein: CASSKISSGRTGGYEQFF.

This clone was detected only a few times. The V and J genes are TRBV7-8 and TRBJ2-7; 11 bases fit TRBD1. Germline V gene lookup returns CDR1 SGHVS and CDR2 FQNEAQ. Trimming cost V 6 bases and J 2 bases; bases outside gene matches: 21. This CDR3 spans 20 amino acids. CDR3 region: CASSLDRGLVVTSLAYEQYF. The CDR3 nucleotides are TGTGCCAGCAGTTTGGACAGGGGGCTGGTGGTGACCTCCTTGGCCTACGAGCAGTACTTC.

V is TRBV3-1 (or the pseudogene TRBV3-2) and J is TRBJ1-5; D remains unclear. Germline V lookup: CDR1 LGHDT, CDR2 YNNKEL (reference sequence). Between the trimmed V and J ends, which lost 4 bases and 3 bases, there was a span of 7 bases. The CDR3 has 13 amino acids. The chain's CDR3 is CASSPTDNQPQHF. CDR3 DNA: TGTGCCAGCAGCCCTACAGACAATCAGCCCCAGCATTTT.

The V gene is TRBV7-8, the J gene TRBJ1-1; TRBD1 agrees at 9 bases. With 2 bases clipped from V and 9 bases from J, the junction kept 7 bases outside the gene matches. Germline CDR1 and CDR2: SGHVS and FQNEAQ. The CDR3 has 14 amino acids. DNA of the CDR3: TGTGCCAGCAGCTTATCCGGGACAGGGCCTAAAGCTTTCTTT. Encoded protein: CASSLSGTGPKAFF.

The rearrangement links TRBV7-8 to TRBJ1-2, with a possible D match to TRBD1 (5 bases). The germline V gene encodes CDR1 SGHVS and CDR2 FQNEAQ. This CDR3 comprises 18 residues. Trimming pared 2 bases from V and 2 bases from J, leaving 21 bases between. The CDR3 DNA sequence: TGTGCCAGCAGCTTAATGGGGCGGACCTTACGATGGAACTATGGCTACACCTTC. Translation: CASSLMGRTLRWNYGYTF. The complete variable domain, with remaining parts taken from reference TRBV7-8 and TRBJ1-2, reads GAGVSQSPRYKVAKRGQDVALRCDPISGHVSLFWYQQALGQGPEFLTYFQNEAQLDKSGLPSDRFFAERPEGSVSTLKIQRTQQEDSAVYLCASSLMGRTLRWNYGYTFGSGTRLTVV.

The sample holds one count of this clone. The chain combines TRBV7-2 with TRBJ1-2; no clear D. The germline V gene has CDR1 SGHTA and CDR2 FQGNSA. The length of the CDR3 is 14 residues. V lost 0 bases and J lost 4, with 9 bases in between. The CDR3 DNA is TGTGCCAGCAGCTTAGCGAGGGAATCCTATGGCTACACCTTC. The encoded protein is CASSLARESYGYTF. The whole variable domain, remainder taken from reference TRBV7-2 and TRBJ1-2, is GAGVSQSPSNKVTEKGKDVELRCDPISGHTALYWYRQSLGQGLEFLIYFQGNSAPDKSGLPSDRFSAERTGGSVSTLTIQRTQQEDSAVYLCASSLARESYGYTFGSGTRLTVV.

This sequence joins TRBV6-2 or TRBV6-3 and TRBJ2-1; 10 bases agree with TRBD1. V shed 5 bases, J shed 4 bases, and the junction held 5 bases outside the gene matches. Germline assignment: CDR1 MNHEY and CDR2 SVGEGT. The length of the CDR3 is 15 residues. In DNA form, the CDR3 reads TGTGCCAGCAGTCAGAGACAGGGGGCTTACAATGAGCAGTTCTTC. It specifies CASSQRQGAYNEQFF.

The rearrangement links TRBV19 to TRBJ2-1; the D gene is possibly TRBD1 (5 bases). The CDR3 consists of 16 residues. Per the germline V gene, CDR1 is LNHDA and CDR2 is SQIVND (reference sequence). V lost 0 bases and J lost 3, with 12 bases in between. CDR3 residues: CASSIDLQVNYNEQFF. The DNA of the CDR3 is TGTGCCAGTAGTATAGATCTACAGGTCAACTACAATGAGCAGTTCTTC. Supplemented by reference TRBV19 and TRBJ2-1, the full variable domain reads DGGITQSPKYLFRKEGQNVTLSCEQNLNHDAMYWYRQDPGQGLRLIYYSQIVNDFQKGDIAEGYSVSREKKESFPLTVTSAQKNPTAFYLCASSIDLQVNYNEQFFGPGTRLTVL.

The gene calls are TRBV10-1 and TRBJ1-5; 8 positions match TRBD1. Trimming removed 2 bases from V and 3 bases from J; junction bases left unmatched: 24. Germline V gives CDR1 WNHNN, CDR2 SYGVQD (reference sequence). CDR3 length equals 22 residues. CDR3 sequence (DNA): TGCGCCAGCAGTGAGAGGGACCCCGAGGCAGGGGGCGCAGTGTTTGACAATCAGCCCCAGCATTTT. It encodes CASSERDPEAGGAVFDNQPQHF.

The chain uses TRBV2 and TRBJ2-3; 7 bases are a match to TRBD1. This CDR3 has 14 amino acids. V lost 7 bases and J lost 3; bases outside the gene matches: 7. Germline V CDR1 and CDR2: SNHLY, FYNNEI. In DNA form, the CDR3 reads TGTGCCAGCAAATCGGGACAGACTACAGATACGCAGTATTTT. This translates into CASKSGQTTDTQYF.

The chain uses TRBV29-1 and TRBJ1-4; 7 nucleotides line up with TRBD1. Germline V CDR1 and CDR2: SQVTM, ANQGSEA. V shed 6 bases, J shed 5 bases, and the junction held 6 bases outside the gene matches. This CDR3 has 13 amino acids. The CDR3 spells CSVLRDSNEKLFF. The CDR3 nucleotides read TGCAGCGTGCTACGGGACAGCAATGAAAAACTGTTTTTT.

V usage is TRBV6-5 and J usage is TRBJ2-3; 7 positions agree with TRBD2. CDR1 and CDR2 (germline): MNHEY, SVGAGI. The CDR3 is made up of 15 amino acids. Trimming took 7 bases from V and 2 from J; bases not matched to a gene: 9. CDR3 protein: CASIPAGELTDTQYF. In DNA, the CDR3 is TGTGCCAGCATTCCGGCGGGGGAACTCACAGATACGCAGTATTTT.